One sample yielded the 19 T cell receptor beta chains listed below, sequenced in a study of Ad26.COV2.S vaccination and SARS-CoV-2 variants. The treatment here: around 19 received Ad26.COV2.S at low or high dose, single or two shots; 5 received placebo; per-sample allocation not given. Day 63 following the first vaccine or placebo injection was when the samples were taken. Produced via immunoSEQ multiplex PCR; TCRdb's table is partial and in-frame only. This sample has about 440,000 clones, with about 90% found just once. The starting material was peripheral blood, obtained in a trial of Ad26.COV2.S vaccine versus placebo. The receptors come from a person between 18 and 60 years old who received the Ad26.COV2.S COVID-19 vaccine or a placebo.

The gene calls are TRBV15 and TRBJ2-5; D gene unclear. CDR1 and CDR2 (germline): LNHNV, YYDKDF (reference sequence). CDR3 length: 15 residues. V was trimmed by 0 bases and J by 0 bases, leaving 8 bases between them. The CDR3 reads CATSREVGNQETQYF. CDR3 DNA: TGTGCCACCAGCAGAGAGGTAGGAAACCAAGAGACCCAGTACTTC.

V usage is TRBV7-6 and J usage is TRBJ2-1; 9 nucleotides match TRBD2. J lost 5 bases, V lost 5 bases, and 13 bases had no gene match. From germline, CDR1 is SGHVS and CDR2 FNYEAQ. This CDR3 has 17 residues. Written as DNA, the CDR3 is TGTGCCAGCAGCCCCAGGCCCTCTAGCGGGACAGACAATGAGCAGTTCTTC. Its protein is CASSPRPSSGTDNEQFF.

The chain carries TRBV5-4 and TRBJ2-2; weak D call: TRBD2 (5 bases). Germline CDR1 and CDR2: SGHNT and YYREEE (reference sequence). CDR3 length equals 17 residues. V lost 0 bases and J 0 bases, leaving 12 bases between the germline ends. The CDR3 here is CASSLARESANTGELFF. The CDR3, as DNA: TGTGCCAGCAGCTTGGCTAGGGAGTCAGCGAACACCGGGGAGCTGTTTTTT.

V gene TRBV2 combines with J gene TRBJ2-3; D is unclear. Germline V CDR1 and CDR2: SNHLY, FYNNEI. V lost 6 bases and J 2 bases, leaving 18 bases between the germline ends. This CDR3 contains 16 residues. CDR3 loop: CASRGPTGETTDTQYF. The CDR3 DNA follows: TGTGCCAGCAGGGGCCCCACCGGCGAGACCACAGATACGCAGTATTTT. The full variable domain, with the rest looked up from reference TRBV2 and TRBJ2-3, is EPEVTQTPSHQVTQMGQEVILRCVPISNHLYFYWYRQILGQKVEFLVSFYNNEISEKSEIFDDQFSVERPDGSNFTLKIRSTKLEDSAMYFCASRGPTGETTDTQYFGPGTRLTVL.

The chain couples TRBV27 to TRBJ2-2, with D possibly being TRBD1 (6 bases). Germline V gene data show CDR1 as MNHEY and CDR2 as SMNVEV (reference sequence). This CDR3 comprises 13 residues. The germline V and J ends were trimmed by 6 bases and 3 bases, with 8 bases remaining between them. CDR3 sequence (DNA): TGTGCCAGCAGCGGACAGTACACCGGGGAGCTGTTTTTT. Residues: CASSGQYTGELFF.

With regard to this clone: This CDR3 is also generated by other DNA sequences in the sample. The chain employs TRBV9 and TRBJ2-5; D is uncertain. This CDR3 comprises 14 residues. The V gene's germline CDR1 is SGDLS and CDR2 YYNGEE. The V gene lost 0 bases and the J gene lost 1 base, with 7 bases spanning the gap. In DNA, the CDR3 is TGTGCCAGCAGCGTAGGTGGGTCCCAAGAGACCCAGTACTTC. Its protein product is CASSVGGSQETQYF.

The CDR3: CASSFYNSPLHF. The CDR3 DNA is TGTGCCAGCAGCTTCTATAATTCACCCCTCCACTTT. V gene TRBV5-6 combines with J gene TRBJ1-6; no clear D. Between the trimmed V and J ends, which lost 2 bases and 3 bases, there was a span of 0 bases. This CDR3 has 12 residues. Germline CDR1 reads SGHDT; CDR2 reads YYEEEE.

J is TRBJ2-1 and V is TRBV6-6, with D unclear. Looked up from germline, CDR1 is MNHNY and CDR2 is SVGAGI (reference sequence). Trimming cost V 7 bases and J 5 bases, with 3 bases left between them. This CDR3 contains 10 residues. The CDR3 region has the DNA TGTGCCAGCAACAACAATGAGCAGTTCTTC. Its protein product is CASNNNEQFF.

The V gene is TRBV5-1, the J gene TRBJ2-5, with D hard to call. This CDR3 contains 12 residues. The V end was cut by 1 base, the J end by 5 bases, with 6 bases between. Germline lookup yields CDR1 SGHRS and CDR2 YFSETQ. The DNA of the CDR3 is TGCGCCAGCAGCTTGATGCGCGAGACCCAGTACTTC. It codes for CASSLMRETQYF.

The V gene is TRBV4-2, the J gene TRBJ1-2; D is possibly TRBD1 (5 bases). Trimming removed 0 bases from V and 4 bases from J, with 15 bases in between. Germline assignment: CDR1 LGHNA and CDR2 YNFKEQ. The CDR3 contains 16 residues. The DNA of the CDR3 is TGTGCCAGCAGCCAAGATTCAGCAGGGTCTCCCTATGGCTACACCTTC. This codes for CASSQDSAGSPYGYTF.

As concerns this clone: Other DNA variants within this sample encode the same CDR3. The gene calls are TRBV7-8 and TRBJ2-7; TRBD2 is a possible D gene (6 bases). There are 14 residues in the CDR3. With 0 bases removed from V and 2 bases from J, the gap between germline ends came to 8 bases. The germline V gene has CDR1 SGHVS and CDR2 FQNEAQ. The CDR3 spells CASSLAGGPYEQYF. As DNA, the CDR3 is TGTGCCAGCAGCTTAGCGGGAGGACCCTACGAGCAGTACTTC.

The genes are TRBV7-8 and TRBJ2-7; D is uncertain. Germline lookup yields CDR1 SGHVS and CDR2 FQNEAQ. The V gene lost 1 base and the J gene lost 0 bases, with 10 bases spanning the gap. The length of the CDR3 is 15 residues. The CDR3 spells CASSLGRKSSYEQYF. The CDR3 DNA reads as TGTGCCAGCAGCTTAGGCAGAAAGTCCTCCTACGAGCAGTACTTC.

This clone occurred once. The DNA of the CDR3 is TGTGCCAGCAGCTTGGCGGAGGGGATTTGGAGCTACGAGCAGTACTTC. It is translated as CASSLAEGIWSYEQYF. The rearrangement uses TRBV5-5 and TRBJ2-7; the D gene is possibly TRBD2 (6 bases). Looked up from germline, CDR1 is SGHKS and CDR2 is YYEKEE (reference sequence). The V end lost 0 bases, the J end lost 3 bases, and 16 bases lay between the germline ends. The CDR3 is made up of 16 amino acids.

The genes are TRBV29-1 and TRBJ1-3; the match to TRBD1 covers 9 bases. V lost 2 bases, J lost 4 bases, and 0 bases stayed unmatched. The CDR3 runs 13 residues. CDR1 SQVTM and CDR2 ANQGSEA come from the germline V gene. The CDR3 protein is CSVETGGGNTIYF. In DNA form, the CDR3 reads TGCAGCGTTGAAACAGGGGGCGGAAACACCATATATTTT.

This clone showed up just once. The chain has TRBV7-6 and TRBJ2-3, with a tentative D call TRBD1 (6 bases). This CDR3 comprises 15 residues. Trimming pared 6 bases from V and 2 bases from J, leaving 15 bases between. Germline assignment: CDR1 SGHVS and CDR2 FNYEAQ. The CDR3 bases are TGTGCCAGCAGTCCAGCACAGGGATACACAGATACGCAGTATTTT. As protein: CASSPAQGYTDTQYF.

V and J are TRBV5-1 and TRBJ2-5; 11 bases fit TRBD2. The CDR3 runs 17 residues. Germline V gives CDR1 SGHRS, CDR2 YFSETQ. J gave up 5 bases and V 1 base, and 10 bases lay outside the gene matches. The CDR3 DNA sequence: TGCGCCAGCAGCTTGAGTACTAGCGGGAGCGTTAGGGAGACCCAGTACTTC. Translated: CASSLSTSGSVRETQYF.

The chain uses TRBV27 and TRBJ2-3, with TRBD1 as a possible D gene (5 bases). The germline V gene encodes CDR1 MNHEY and CDR2 SMNVEV (reference sequence). With 5 bases removed from V and 7 bases from J, the gap between germline ends came to 22 bases. The CDR3 contains 16 residues. CDR3 DNA sequence: TGTGCCAGCAGTGCCGACTTGGGTGGGTGGACATATACGCAGTATTTT. Amino acid sequence: CASSADLGGWTYTQYF.

V is TRBV28 and J is TRBJ2-7, with D maybe TRBD1 (5 bases). From germline, CDR1 is MDHEN and CDR2 SYDVKM. The V gene lost 10 bases and the J gene lost 3 bases, with 16 bases spanning the gap. The CDR3 sequence is 13 residues long. CDR3 residues: CATGLGSVYEQYF. As DNA, the CDR3 is TGTGCCACAGGGTTGGGCTCTGTCTACGAGCAGTACTTC.

V usage is TRBV2 and J usage is TRBJ2-7, with TRBD2 matching over 7 bases. The CDR3 consists of 13 residues. CDR1 and CDR2 from the germline V gene are SNHLY and FYNNEI. V lost 7 bases, J lost 6 bases, and 9 bases stayed unmatched. CDR3 in amino acids: CASTPGRGIEQYF. The CDR3 DNA sequence: TGTGCCAGCACTCCCGGGCGGGGGATCGAGCAGTACTTC.